This paragraph reports one T cell receptor beta chain. This sample was included in a study of blood T cell repertoires in COVID-19. Background on the study: Researchers got acute and convalescent COVID-19 samples from the United States, Italy and Spain.

In the authors' workflow: The authors estimated nucleated cell counts from reference gene primer amplification. Libraries were prepared by immunoSEQ multiplex PCR; TCRdb keeps only in-frame clonotypes and omits some of them. That table supplies the V and J calls and clone size; D and trimming were determined from the DNA. The table lists fewer than 120,000 clones, approximately 80% of them singletons. V lost 5 bases and J lost 0, with 22 bases in between. This CDR3 spans 19 amino acids. CDR1 and CDR2 (germline): MDHEN, SYDVKM. The chain employs TRBV28 and TRBJ2-2; TRBD1 is a possible D gene (6 bases). Sequenced sample: peripheral blood. The clonotype comes from a woman between 55 and 75 years old with acute or convalescent COVID-19. The CDR3 nucleotides read TGTGCCAGCAGTACCCTTCCGGACTCCGGGACAACGAACACCGGGGAGCTGTTTTTT. Translation gives CASSTLPDSGTTNTGELFF.